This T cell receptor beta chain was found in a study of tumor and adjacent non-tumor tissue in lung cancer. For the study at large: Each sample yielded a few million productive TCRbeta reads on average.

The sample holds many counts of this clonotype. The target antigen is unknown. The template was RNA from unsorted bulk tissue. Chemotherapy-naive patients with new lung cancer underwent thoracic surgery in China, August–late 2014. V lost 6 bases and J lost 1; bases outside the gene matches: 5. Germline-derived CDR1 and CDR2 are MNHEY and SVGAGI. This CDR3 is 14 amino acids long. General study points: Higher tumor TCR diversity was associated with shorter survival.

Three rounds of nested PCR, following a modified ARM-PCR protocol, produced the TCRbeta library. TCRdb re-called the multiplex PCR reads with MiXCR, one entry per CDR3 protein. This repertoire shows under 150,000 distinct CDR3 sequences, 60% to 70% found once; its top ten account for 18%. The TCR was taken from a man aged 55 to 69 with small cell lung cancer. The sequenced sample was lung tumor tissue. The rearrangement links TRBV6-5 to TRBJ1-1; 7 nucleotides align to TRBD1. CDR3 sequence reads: CASRPQGRNTEAFF. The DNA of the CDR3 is TGTGCCAGCAGGCCACAGGGGAGGAACACTGAAGCTTTCTTT.